This T cell receptor (beta chain) was recovered during a study of blood T cell repertoires in COVID-19. Study summary: COVID-19 samples from acute and convalescent phases originated in the United States, Italy and Spain. The analysed material was cDNA or gDNA that came from T cells, B-cell-depleted T cells, or PBMCs.

As handled by the study authors: Amplification of reference gene primers provided the estimated nucleated cell counts. Sequencing used immunoSEQ multiplex PCR; TCRdb keeps in-frame clones, though not all of them. The D gene and trimming were derived from the DNA, and the V and J assignments and clone size from that table. The table has some 86,000 clones, approximately 90% seen once. In germline, CDR1 is LNHDA, CDR2 SQIVND (reference sequence). This CDR3 comprises 13 residues. The V gene lost 1 base and the J gene lost 6 bases, with 9 bases spanning the gap. Sequencing used peripheral blood. The receptor was isolated from a human donor with active COVID-19. The donor label of this sample is uncertain. This sequence joins TRBV19 and TRBJ1-2; D gene uncertain. The CDR3, as DNA: TGTGCCAGTAGTATAGCAGGTTTGGATGGCTACACCTTC. Translation: CASSIAGLDGYTF.